Below are 12 T cell receptor beta chains sequenced from a single sample in a study of blood T cell repertoires in COVID-19. Clones were sequenced by immunoSEQ multiplex PCR, and TCRdb holds only the in-frame ones, with some missing. In the table there are around 46,000 clones, roughly four fifths of which are singletons. The sequenced sample consisted of peripheral blood. These receptor sequences come from a man aged 35 to 55 with acute or convalescent COVID-19.

The genes are TRBV5-1 and TRBJ2-1, with 10 bases lining up with TRBD2. This CDR3 is built from 15 residues. Germline CDR1 and CDR2: SGHRS and YFSETQ. V lost 4 bases to trimming and J lost 5 bases; unmatched junction nucleotides: 6. For the CDR3, the DNA is TGCGCCAGCAGCCATAGCGGGGGGACCAACAATGAGCAGTTCTTC. Translation gives CASSHSGGTNNEQFF. Complete variable domain (other parts from reference TRBV5-1 and TRBJ2-1): KAGVTQTPRYLIKTRGQQVTLSCSPISGHRSVSWYQQTPGQGLQFLFEYFSETQRNKGNFPGRFSGRQFSNSRSEMNVSTLELGDSALYLCASSHSGGTNNEQFFGPGTRLTVL.

The count of this clone is one. The CDR3 DNA is TGTGCCAGCAGTTTCCCGGGACAGGGGGGTTCACCCCTCCACTTT. It codes for CASSFPGQGGSPLHF. The chain is built from TRBV28 and TRBJ1-6; 11 bases line up with TRBD1. CDR1 and CDR2 from the germline V gene are MDHEN and SYDVKM. The ends lost 3 bases at V and 9 bases at J; junction bases unmatched: 4. The CDR3 sequence is 15 residues long.

The gene calls are TRBV3-1 (or the pseudogene TRBV3-2) and TRBJ1-1; D might be TRBD1 (6 bases). CDR1 is LGHDT and CDR2 is YNNKEL in the germline V gene (reference sequence). Trimming cost V 0 bases and J 9 bases, with 14 bases left between them. This CDR3 is built from 14 residues. The CDR3 spells CASSQELQGPQAFF. The CDR3 bases are TGTGCCAGCAGCCAAGAGTTGCAGGGGCCGCAAGCTTTCTTT.

This sequence joins TRBV28 and TRBJ1-2, with a weak D call TRBD1 (6 bases). CDR3 length: 14 residues. V lost 8 bases, J lost 2 bases, and 15 bases lay in between. The V gene's germline CDR1 is MDHEN and CDR2 SYDVKM. The DNA of the CDR3 is TGTGCCAGCTTGTCACAGGGTTACAACTATGGCTACACCTTC. Amino acids: CASLSQGYNYGYTF.

This chain uses TRBV30 with TRBJ2-5; D possibly corresponds to TRBD1 (6 bases). The length of the CDR3 is 13 residues. The germline gives CDR1 GTSNPN, CDR2 SVGIG (reference sequence). V shed 2 bases and J shed 3 bases, with 10 bases lying between them. The CDR3 loop is CAWSRGGEETQYF. For the CDR3, the DNA is TGTGCCTGGAGTCGAGGGGGTGAAGAGACCCAGTACTTC.

The V call is TRBV9, the J call TRBJ1-3; the match to TRBD1 covers 7 bases. Germline lookup yields CDR1 SGDLS and CDR2 YYNGEE. This CDR3 is built from 16 residues. J gave up 1 base and V 3 bases, and 7 bases lay outside the gene matches. The CDR3 loop reads CASSATGTYSGNTIYF. The CDR3, as DNA: TGTGCCAGCAGCGCGACAGGGACATATTCTGGAAACACCATATATTTT.

The V call is TRBV5-1, the J call TRBJ1-2; TRBD1 agrees at 10 bases. This CDR3 spans 15 amino acids. Germline CDR1 is SGHRS and CDR2 is YFSETQ. Germline trimming cut 0 bases from V and 9 bases from J; bases unmatched to any gene: 8. CDR3: CASSLGPGQGNRYTF. In DNA form, the CDR3 reads TGCGCCAGCAGCTTGGGGCCGGGACAGGGGAATCGCTACACCTTC. Full variable domain (rest looked up from reference TRBV5-1 and TRBJ1-2): KAGVTQTPRYLIKTRGQQVTLSCSPISGHRSVSWYQQTPGQGLQFLFEYFSETQRNKGNFPGRFSGRQFSNSRSEMNVSTLELGDSALYLCASSLGPGQGNRYTFGSGTRLTVV.

The count of this clone is one. This chain joins TRBV19 and TRBJ1-3; TRBD1 agrees at 7 bases. The CDR3 covers 13 residues. Germline CDR1 and CDR2: LNHDA and SQIVND (reference sequence). V trimming: 4 bases; J trimming: 4 bases; junction bases outside the gene matches: 1. The CDR3 DNA follows: TGTGCCAGTAGTACGGGACAGGGAAACACCATATATTTT. Protein sequence: CASSTGQGNTIYF.

This chain uses TRBV5-4 with TRBJ1-2; a weak D match, TRBD1 (5 bases). V was clipped by 0 bases and J by 8 bases, with 11 bases between them. CDR1 SGHNT and CDR2 YYREEE come from the germline V gene (reference sequence). The CDR3 contains 13 residues. The DNA of the CDR3 is TGTGCCAGCAGCTTGGGGGGCAATGTGGGCTACACCTTC. Translated: CASSLGGNVGYTF.

V gene TRBV6-5 combines with J gene TRBJ2-7, with TRBD1 matching over 9 bases. Germline CDR1 is MNHEY and CDR2 is SVGAGI. J gave up 4 bases and V 2 bases, and 6 bases lay outside the gene matches. The CDR3 totals 15 residues. The CDR3 loop is CASSYGGTGWYEQYF. For the CDR3, the DNA is TGTGCCAGCAGTTACGGAGGGACAGGGTGGTACGAGCAGTACTTC.

This chain connects TRBV27 to TRBJ1-2; possible D gene TRBD1, 5 bases. CDR1 and CDR2 (germline): MNHEY, SMNVEV (reference sequence). The CDR3 spans 15 residues. The germline V and J ends were trimmed by 6 bases and 3 bases, with 17 bases remaining between them. This CDR3 is CASRGVGSGYYGYTF. The CDR3 nucleotides read TGTGCCAGCAGGGGTGTTGGGTCAGGGTACTATGGCTACACCTTC.

The J gene is TRBJ1-1, the V gene TRBV7-2; D not certain. Germline V gene sequence: CDR1 SGHTA, CDR2 FQGNSA. Trimming took off 3 bases at V and 5 bases at J, with 16 bases between the two ends. The CDR3 consists of 15 residues. CDR3 nucleotides: TGTGCCAGCAGCTTGGATACTAGAGGTAGTACTGAAGCTTTCTTT. Protein product: CASSLDTRGSTEAFF.